These 22 T cell receptor beta chains share one sample of origin, sequenced in a study of T-cell reconstitution after alpha-beta-depleted transplantation in children. Preparation of the TCRbeta library was carried out with unique molecular identifiers. One entry per CDR3 protein, called by TCRdb with MiXCR from the PCR reads. The data contain approximately 130,000 distinct CDR3 sequences, 8% to 10% of them singletons. The input for sequencing was PBMCs, mostly from graft donor cells, taken 180 days after TCRalphabeta/CD19-depleted stem cell transplant. The source is a girl under three years old who had a stem cell transplant for combined immunodeficiency, so the T cells may come from the graft donor.

The genes are TRBV20-1 and TRBJ1-6; D not resolved. Per germline, CDR1 DFQATT and CDR2 SNEGSKA (reference sequence). Trimming left V 1 base short and J 0 bases short, with 7 bases between. This CDR3 contains 15 residues. The CDR3 sequence: CSARVEPSYNSPLHF. In DNA form, the CDR3 reads TGCAGTGCTAGAGTAGAACCCTCCTATAATTCACCCCTCCACTTT.

The gene calls are TRBV24-1 and TRBJ2-1; unclear D gene. Germline values: CDR1 KGHDR, CDR2 SFDVKD. The CDR3 contains 12 residues. Trimming took off 1 base at V and 3 bases at J, with 0 bases between the two ends. CDR3 nucleotide sequence: TGTGCCACCAGTGATTTCTACAATGAGCAGTTCTTC. It specifies CATSDFYNEQFF.

The rearrangement uses TRBV5-1 and TRBJ2-7; 8 nucleotides match TRBD1. CDR3 length equals 14 residues. Germline V gives CDR1 SGHRS, CDR2 YFSETQ. The V and J ends lost 0 bases and 5 bases, in that order; junction bases with no gene match: 4. CDR3 sequence (DNA): TGCGCCAGCAGCTTGGGACAGGGGTGGCACGAGCAGTACTTC. Translation gives CASSLGQGWHEQYF.

This clonotype showed up just a few times. This chain joins TRBV24-1 and TRBJ2-7; 12 positions match TRBD2. CDR3 length: 16 amino acids. Germline lookup yields CDR1 KGHDR and CDR2 SFDVKD. The J segment lost 2 bases and the V segment lost 3 bases, leaving 4 bases of the junction unmatched. Here the CDR3 reads CATSDPTSGRPYEQYF. The CDR3 bases are TGTGCCACCAGTGATCCGACTAGCGGGAGACCCTACGAGCAGTACTTC.

The chain links TRBV13 to TRBJ2-7, with D tentatively TRBD2 (7 bases). Trimming stripped 6 bases from V and 4 bases from J, with 16 bases between. Germline V gene lookup returns CDR1 PRHDT and CDR2 FYEKMQ (reference sequence). This CDR3 is 14 amino acids long. The chain's CDR3 is CASRIRGGGYEQYF. The CDR3 coding sequence is TGTGCCAGCAGAATAAGGGGGGGGGGTTACGAGCAGTACTTC.

The chain links TRBV7-3 to TRBJ2-1, with 10 bases lining up with TRBD2. The CDR3 is made up of 17 amino acids. The V segment lost 5 bases and the J segment 6 bases; nucleotides outside the gene matches: 13. The germline V gene encodes CDR1 SGHTA and CDR2 FQGTGA. Written as DNA, the CDR3 is TGTGCCAGCAGCCCCCACCCAGCGGGAGGGAGGGGCAATGAGCAGTTCTTC. Its protein is CASSPHPAGGRGNEQFF.

This clonotype was seen only a few times. V is TRBV27 and J is TRBJ1-2; D perhaps matches TRBD1 (6 bases). V was shortened by 5 bases and J by 2 bases, with 18 bases between the two germline ends. Germline values: CDR1 MNHEY, CDR2 SMNVEV (reference sequence). CDR3 length equals 16 residues. The CDR3 nucleotides read TGTGCCAGCAGTCCCAGGGGTCAGTCGTTAAACTATGGCTACACCTTC. Translated, it gives CASSPRGQSLNYGYTF.

V usage is TRBV20-1 and J usage is TRBJ1-5; D ambiguous. CDR1 is DFQATT, CDR2 SNEGSKA, per germline (reference sequence). This CDR3 region has 13 residues. V lost 6 bases to trimming and J lost 4 bases, with 13 bases between them. This CDR3 reads CSAKTLWNQPQHF. The DNA of the CDR3 is TGCAGTGCGAAGACCCTCTGGAATCAGCCCCAGCATTTT.

There are a few counts of this clonotype. The chain employs TRBV7-6 and TRBJ2-7, with D tentatively TRBD1 (6 bases). Germline V gene lookup returns CDR1 SGHVS and CDR2 FNYEAQ. This CDR3 region has 15 residues. V was pared by 3 bases and J by 0 bases, with 12 bases between. CDR3 bases: TGTGCCAGCAGCTTGGACCAGGGGTTCTCCTACGAGCAGTACTTC. It translates to CASSLDQGFSYEQYF.

This clonotype was observed a few times. The J gene is TRBJ2-3, the V gene TRBV20-1; possibly TRBD2 for D (6 bases). V dropped 6 bases and J dropped 0 bases, with 13 bases sitting between them. The germline V gene has CDR1 DFQATT and CDR2 SNEGSKA (reference sequence). This CDR3 region has 14 residues. CDR3 protein: CSAIPGDSTDTQYF. Here the CDR3 DNA reads TGCAGTGCAATACCGGGGGATAGCACAGATACGCAGTATTTT.

This clonotype showed up many times. This chain uses TRBV7-2 with TRBJ2-5, with 9 nucleotides matching TRBD2. The germline gives CDR1 SGHTA, CDR2 FQGNSA. This CDR3 contains 15 residues. Trimming took 1 base from V and 4 from J; bases not matched to a gene: 4. The CDR3 nucleotides are TGTGCCAGCAGCTTAGTTGTAGCGGGGGTAGAGACCCAGTACTTC. It yields the protein CASSLVVAGVETQYF.

This clonotype was observed a few times. The V call is TRBV29-1, the J call TRBJ2-7, with D possibly being TRBD2 (5 bases). Germline lookup yields CDR1 SQVTM and CDR2 ANQGSEA. The CDR3 contains 12 residues. The ends were cut back, 2 bases at V and 6 bases at J, with 11 bases in the middle. This chain's CDR3 is CSVEPTSGEQYF. CDR3 nucleotide sequence: TGCAGCGTTGAACCGACAAGCGGCGAGCAGTACTTC.

This clonotype was observed many times. The chain uses TRBV7-3 and TRBJ1-5; D is perhaps TRBD1 (5 bases). The CDR3 covers 13 residues. Germline CDR1 reads SGHTA; CDR2 reads FQGTGA. Deletions cut 4 bases from V and 3 bases from J, with 7 bases between. Here the CDR3 reads CASSSGPNQPQHF. For the CDR3, the DNA is TGTGCCAGCAGCTCGGGGCCCAATCAGCCCCAGCATTTT.

Regarding this clonotype: Being one base from a much bigger clone, this may be a read error. V is TRBV7-8 and J is TRBJ2-2; 9 nucleotides match TRBD2. Unmatched junction bases numbered 7, after V lost 0 bases and J lost 5 bases. The CDR3 runs to 17 residues. Germline values: CDR1 SGHVS, CDR2 FQNEAQ. The CDR3 DNA reads TGTGCCAGCAGCTTAGCGTCTAGCGGGAAGGTTACCGGGGAGCTGTTTTTT. Translating it yields CASSLASSGKVTGELFF.

The table lists this clonotype with a few counts. CDR3 region: CASSLAASTYGYTF. The CDR3 DNA reads as TGTGCCAGCAGCTTAGCGGCCAGCACCTATGGCTACACCTTC. The chain carries TRBV7-2 and TRBJ1-2, with D unclear. The germline CDR1 and CDR2 sequences are SGHTA and FQGNSA. This CDR3 has 14 residues. Trimming stripped 0 bases from V and 4 bases from J, with 9 bases between.

This chain uses TRBV29-1 with TRBJ2-1; TRBD1 agrees at 10 bases. V was pared by 5 bases and J by 10 bases, with 11 bases of the junction left unmatched. The CDR3 length is 14 residues. Germline CDR1 is SQVTM and CDR2 is ANQGSEA. The CDR3 DNA reads TGCAGCGTTTCAGCGGGGGACAGGGGCAAGGAGCAGTTCTTC. As protein: CSVSAGDRGKEQFF.

The V gene is TRBV7-2, the J gene TRBJ1-1; D unclear. CDR3 size: 16 residues. Deletions cut 5 bases from V and 6 bases from J, with 22 bases between. The germline CDR1 and CDR2 sequences are SGHTA and FQGNSA. CDR3 in amino acids: CASSPRLGPRRPEAFF. CDR3 in DNA: TGTGCCAGCAGCCCTAGGCTTGGCCCGAGGCGCCCTGAAGCTTTCTTT.

This clonotype was detected only a few times. CDR3 coding DNA: TGCGCCAGCAGCCCCGGAGTGATGCCTTACGAGCAGTACTTC. As protein: CASSPGVMPYEQYF. The V gene is TRBV5-1, the J gene TRBJ2-7; D not resolved. This CDR3 is 14 amino acids long. Germline CDR1 and CDR2: SGHRS and YFSETQ. Trimming left V 4 bases short and J 4 bases short, with 15 bases between.

This clonotype came up a few times. The rearrangement joins TRBV19 to TRBJ1-2; D remains unclear. Trimming took 3 bases from V and 9 from J, leaving 8 bases between them. This CDR3 contains 11 residues. CDR1 is LNHDA, CDR2 SQIVND, per germline (reference sequence). Here the CDR3 DNA reads TGTGCCAGTAGTATGAGGGCCCGCTACACCTTC. Protein product: CASSMRARYTF.

This clonotype has a count of ten or more. This sequence joins TRBV29-1 and TRBJ2-1, with 9 bases lining up with TRBD2. J lost 2 bases, V lost 4 bases, and 3 bases had no gene match. The CDR3 extends over 14 amino acids. The germline gives CDR1 SQVTM, CDR2 ANQGSEA. CDR3 in amino acids: CSVAPSGTYNEQFF. CDR3 DNA sequence: TGCAGCGTTGCGCCTAGCGGGACCTACAATGAGCAGTTCTTC.

The V call is TRBV27, the J call TRBJ1-2, with D uncertain. Trimming shortened V by 2 bases and J by 5 bases, and 6 bases separated the two germline ends. The germline CDR1 and CDR2 sequences are MNHEY and SMNVEV (reference sequence). This CDR3 has 12 residues. The CDR3 bases are TGTGCCAGCAGTTTAAAAGGTTATGGCTACACCTTC. This translates into CASSLKGYGYTF.

In this sample, this clonotype turned up a few times. The V call is TRBV13, the J call TRBJ2-1; 16 bases map to TRBD2. V dropped 3 bases and J dropped 0; count of bases not matched to a gene: 2. The germline V gene encodes CDR1 PRHDT and CDR2 FYEKMQ (reference sequence). The CDR3 is 18 amino acids. This CDR3 reads CASSFGTSGGASYNEQFF. DNA of the CDR3: TGTGCCAGCAGCTTCGGGACTAGCGGGGGGGCCTCCTACAATGAGCAGTTCTTC.